The 7 T cell receptor beta chains given below trace back to one sample, sequenced in a study of memory B cells and T cells in multiple sclerosis. No antigen is known for these receptors. Stimulus-free culture yielded autoproliferating CFSE-dim and non-proliferating CFSE-high T cells, each sequenced separately. Roughly 4.8x10^7 CFSE-labeled PBMCs were cultured less than 8 days unstimulated, then replicate wells were pooled. The data were produced by immunoSEQ multiplex PCR, yet TCRdb's version contains in-frame clones alone and is incomplete. The table shows approximately 32,000 clones, with roughly 82% occurring only once. The sequenced material came from PBMCs from blood kept in culture. Receptors originate from a human donor with multiple sclerosis.

The V gene is TRBV27, the J gene TRBJ1-2; 8 nucleotides agree with TRBD1. Germline V gene sequence: CDR1 MNHEY, CDR2 SMNVEV (reference sequence). The CDR3 extends over 13 amino acids. V lost 5 bases and J lost 3; bases outside the gene matches: 2. CDR3: CASSVQGDYGYTF. CDR3 in DNA: TGTGCCAGCAGTGTACAGGGGGACTATGGCTACACCTTC.

This clone was observed a few times. CDR3 coding DNA: TGTGCCAGCAGCCAAGATGGAACAGGGGTATACGAGCAGTACTTC. Its translation is CASSQDGTGVYEQYF. The V call is TRBV14, the J call TRBJ2-7, with 7 positions matching TRBD1. The CDR3 is 15 residues long. Trimming took 0 bases from V and 4 from J; bases not matched to a gene: 6. Germline V gene sequence: CDR1 SGHDN, CDR2 FVKESK. Using reference TRBV14 and TRBJ2-7 for the parts outside the CDR3, the full variable domain is EAGVTQFPSHSVIEKGQTVTLRCDPISGHDNLYWYRRVMGKEIKFLLHFVKESKQDESGMPNNRFLAERTGGTYSTLKVQPAELEDSGVYFCASSQDGTGVYEQYFGPGTRLTVT.

The chain is built from TRBV5-1 and TRBJ2-2, with TRBD1 matching 11 bases. The CDR3 totals 16 residues. Per the germline V gene, CDR1 is SGHRS and CDR2 is YFSETQ. The trim removed 4 bases at V and 5 bases at J, leaving 7 bases unmatched. The CDR3 DNA sequence: TGCGCCAGCAGCACCGGACAGGGGGCATGGACCGGGGAGCTGTTTTTT. This translates into CASSTGQGAWTGELFF.

The rearrangement joins TRBV27 to TRBJ2-1, with TRBD2 identical over 13 bases. The CDR3 covers 14 residues. The V and J ends lost 9 bases and 6 bases, in that order; junction bases with no gene match: 5. CDR1 is MNHEY, CDR2 SMNVEV, per germline (reference sequence). CDR3: CASKLAGGLNEQFF. The CDR3 DNA sequence: TGTGCCAGTAAACTAGCGGGAGGGCTCAATGAGCAGTTCTTC.

This chain connects TRBV7-6 to TRBJ2-7, with 10 bases fitting TRBD1. This CDR3 region has 16 residues. Germline trimming cut 5 bases from V and 4 bases from J; bases unmatched to any gene: 11. The germline V gene has CDR1 SGHVS and CDR2 FNYEAQ. The CDR3 spells CASSPTPGTGVYEQYF. The CDR3 DNA reads TGTGCCAGCAGCCCGACCCCCGGGACAGGGGTTTACGAGCAGTACTTC. Full variable domain (outside the CDR3, taken from reference TRBV7-6 and TRBJ2-7): GAGVSQSPRYKVTKRGQDVALRCDPISGHVSLYWYRQALGQGPEFLTYFNYEAQQDKSGLPNDRFSAERPEGSISTLTIQRTEQRDSAMYRCASSPTPGTGVYEQYFGPGTRLTVT.

The gene calls are TRBV2 and TRBJ2-1; the D is unclear. Trimming stripped 3 bases from V and 0 bases from J, with 9 bases between. The CDR3 has 15 residues. Germline CDR1 and CDR2: SNHLY and FYNNEI. The CDR3, as DNA: TGTGCCAGCAGTGACAGGCAAAGCTCCTACAATGAGCAGTTCTTC. This translates into CASSDRQSSYNEQFF. Together with reference TRBV2 and TRBJ2-1, the CDR3 gives the full variable domain: EPEVTQTPSHQVTQMGQEVILRCVPISNHLYFYWYRQILGQKVEFLVSFYNNEISEKSEIFDDQFSVERPDGSNFTLKIRSTKLEDSAMYFCASSDRQSSYNEQFFGPGTRLTVL.

The chain uses TRBV2 and TRBJ2-6, with 8 bases lining up with TRBD1. CDR1 SNHLY and CDR2 FYNNEI come from the germline V gene. Trimming removed 6 bases from V and 0 bases from J; junction bases left unmatched: 10. This CDR3 has 18 amino acids. The CDR3 bases are TGTGCCAGCAGATCATACGGGACAGGCTTCTCTGGGGCCAACGTCCTGACTTTC. Translation: CASRSYGTGFSGANVLTF.